A few counts support the clone carrying this T cell receptor beta chain. What it binds is unknown. The CDR3 is 12 amino acids. The V gene's germline CDR1 is WNHNN and CDR2 SYGVQD (reference sequence). The V gene end was trimmed by 2 bases and the J gene end by 11 bases; junction bases not matched to a gene: 5. It was 8 to 10 ml of fresh peripheral blood that supplied the PBMCs. The sample belongs to a study of T cells in Graves' hyperthyroidism and ophthalmopathy. Study context: At initial diagnosis, before any treatment had begun, peripheral blood was obtained. Study results and limitations: Blood also held most thyroid clonotypes expanded beyond 0.001.

The TCR beta CDR3 regions underwent amplification using RNA transcripts as the source. An initial round of RT-PCR targeting the TCR CDR3 relied on the HTBI primer set. From the multiplex PCR reads, TCRdb called clonotypes with MiXCR, one entry per CDR3 protein. This table has a few hundred thousand distinct CDR3 sequences, 20% appearing once. The specimen was blood. The clonotype originates from a man aged 18 to 29 with Graves' hyperthyroidism. V is TRBV10-1 and J is TRBJ1-1; TRBD1 aligns across 7 bases. CDR3 coding DNA: TGCGCCAGCAGTGAGGGGACAGCTGGGGCTTTCTTT. Protein product: CASSEGTAGAFF.